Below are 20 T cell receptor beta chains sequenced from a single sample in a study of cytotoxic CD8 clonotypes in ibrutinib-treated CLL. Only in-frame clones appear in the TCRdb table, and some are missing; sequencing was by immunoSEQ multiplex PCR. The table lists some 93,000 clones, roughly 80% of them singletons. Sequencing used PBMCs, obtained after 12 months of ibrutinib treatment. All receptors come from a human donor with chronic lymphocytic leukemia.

CDR3 in DNA: TGTGCCAGTAGGCCAACAGGGGGCGCTTTTAACACTGAAGCTTTCTTT. It specifies CASRPTGGAFNTEAFF. J is TRBJ1-1 and V is TRBV19, with 9 bases lining up with TRBD1. Germline V CDR1 and CDR2: LNHDA, SQIVND (reference sequence). The CDR3 contains 16 residues. V shed 6 bases, J shed 2 bases, and the junction held 10 bases outside the gene matches.

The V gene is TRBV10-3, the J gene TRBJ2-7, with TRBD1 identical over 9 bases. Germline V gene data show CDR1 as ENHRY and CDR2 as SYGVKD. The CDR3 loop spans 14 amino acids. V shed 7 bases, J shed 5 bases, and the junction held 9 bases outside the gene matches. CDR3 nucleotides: TGTGCCATCACCGGAACTGGACAGGGGAACGAGCAGTACTTC. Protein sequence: CAITGTGQGNEQYF.

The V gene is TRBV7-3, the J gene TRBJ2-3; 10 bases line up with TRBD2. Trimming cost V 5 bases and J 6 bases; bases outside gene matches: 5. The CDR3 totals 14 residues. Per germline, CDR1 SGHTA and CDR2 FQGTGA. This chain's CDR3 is CASSDGTSVDTQYF. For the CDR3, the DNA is TGTGCCAGCAGCGACGGGACTAGCGTTGATACGCAGTATTTT.

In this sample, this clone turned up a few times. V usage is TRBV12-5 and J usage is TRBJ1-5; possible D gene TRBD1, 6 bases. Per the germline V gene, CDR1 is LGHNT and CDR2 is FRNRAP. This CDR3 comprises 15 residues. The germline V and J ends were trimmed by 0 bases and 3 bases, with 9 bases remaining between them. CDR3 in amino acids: CASGLVRGNNQPQHF. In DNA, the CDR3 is TGTGCTAGTGGTTTGGTAAGGGGGAACAATCAGCCCCAGCATTTT.

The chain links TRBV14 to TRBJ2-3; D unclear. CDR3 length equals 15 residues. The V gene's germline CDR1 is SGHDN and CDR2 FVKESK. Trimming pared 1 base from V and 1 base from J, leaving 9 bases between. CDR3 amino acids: CASSQATIRTDTQYF. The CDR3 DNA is TGTGCCAGCAGCCAAGCAACCATCCGCACAGATACGCAGTATTTT.

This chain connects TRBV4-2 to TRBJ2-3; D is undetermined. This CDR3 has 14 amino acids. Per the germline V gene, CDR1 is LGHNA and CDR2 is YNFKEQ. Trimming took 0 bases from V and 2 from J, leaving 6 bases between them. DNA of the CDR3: TGTGCCAGCAGCCAAGATATCGACACAGATACGCAGTATTTT. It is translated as CASSQDIDTDTQYF.

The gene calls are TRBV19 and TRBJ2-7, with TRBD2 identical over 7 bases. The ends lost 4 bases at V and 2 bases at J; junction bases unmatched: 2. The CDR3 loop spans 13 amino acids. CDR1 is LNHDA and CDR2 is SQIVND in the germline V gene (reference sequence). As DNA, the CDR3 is TGTGCCAGTAGTACCGGACTAGCCTACGAGCAGTACTTC. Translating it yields CASSTGLAYEQYF. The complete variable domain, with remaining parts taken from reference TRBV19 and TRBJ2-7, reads DGGITQSPKYLFRKEGQNVTLSCEQNLNHDAMYWYRQDPGQGLRLIYYSQIVNDFQKGDIAEGYSVSREKKESFPLTVTSAQKNPTAFYLCASSTGLAYEQYFGPGTRLTVT.

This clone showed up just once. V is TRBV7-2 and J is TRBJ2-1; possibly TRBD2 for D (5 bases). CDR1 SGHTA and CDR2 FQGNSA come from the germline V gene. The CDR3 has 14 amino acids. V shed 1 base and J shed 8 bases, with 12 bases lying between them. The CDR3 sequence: CASSLGLPGDEQFF. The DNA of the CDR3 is TGTGCCAGCAGCTTAGGACTACCCGGGGATGAGCAGTTCTTC.

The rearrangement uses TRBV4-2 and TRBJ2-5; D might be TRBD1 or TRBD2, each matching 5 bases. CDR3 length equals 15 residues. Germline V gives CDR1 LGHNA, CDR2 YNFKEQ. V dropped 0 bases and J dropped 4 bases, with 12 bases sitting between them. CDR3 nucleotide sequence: TGTGCCAGCAGCCAAGAGTCGGGACCAATAGAGACCCAGTACTTC. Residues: CASSQESGPIETQYF.

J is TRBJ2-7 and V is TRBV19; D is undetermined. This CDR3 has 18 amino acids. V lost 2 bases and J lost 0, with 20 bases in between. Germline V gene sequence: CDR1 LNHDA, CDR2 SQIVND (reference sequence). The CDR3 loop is CASSIKPPARPLSYEQYF. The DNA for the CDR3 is TGTGCCAGTAGTATAAAGCCTCCTGCCAGGCCCCTCTCCTACGAGCAGTACTTC. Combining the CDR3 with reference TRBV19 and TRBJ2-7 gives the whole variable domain DGGITQSPKYLFRKEGQNVTLSCEQNLNHDAMYWYRQDPGQGLRLIYYSQIVNDFQKGDIAEGYSVSREKKESFPLTVTSAQKNPTAFYLCASSIKPPARPLSYEQYFGPGTRLTVT.

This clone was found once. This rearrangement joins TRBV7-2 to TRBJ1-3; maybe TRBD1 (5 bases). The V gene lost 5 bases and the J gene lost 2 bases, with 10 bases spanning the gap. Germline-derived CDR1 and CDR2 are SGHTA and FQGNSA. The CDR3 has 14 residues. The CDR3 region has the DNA TGTGCCAGCAGCCTAGGGGTGGCTGGAAACACCATATATTTT. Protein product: CASSLGVAGNTIYF.

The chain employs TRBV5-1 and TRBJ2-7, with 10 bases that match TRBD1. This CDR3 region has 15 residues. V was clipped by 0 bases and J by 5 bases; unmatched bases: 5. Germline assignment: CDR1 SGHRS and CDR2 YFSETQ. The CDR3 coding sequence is TGCGCCAGCAGCTTGGAGGGACAGGGGATCGACGAGCAGTACTTC. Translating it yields CASSLEGQGIDEQYF.

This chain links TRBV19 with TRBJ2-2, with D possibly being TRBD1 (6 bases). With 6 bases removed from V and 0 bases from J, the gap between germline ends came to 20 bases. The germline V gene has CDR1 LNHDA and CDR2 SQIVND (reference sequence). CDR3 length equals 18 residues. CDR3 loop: CASSPAPRGASNTGELFF. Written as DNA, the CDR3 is TGTGCCAGTAGCCCCGCCCCCAGGGGCGCCTCGAACACCGGGGAGCTGTTTTTT.

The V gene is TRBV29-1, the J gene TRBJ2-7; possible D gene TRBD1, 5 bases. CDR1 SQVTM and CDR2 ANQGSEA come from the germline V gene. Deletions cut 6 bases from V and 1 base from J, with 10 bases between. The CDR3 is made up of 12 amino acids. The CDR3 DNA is TGCAGCGTCGGCAGGGATTCCTACGAGCAGTACTTC. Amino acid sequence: CSVGRDSYEQYF.

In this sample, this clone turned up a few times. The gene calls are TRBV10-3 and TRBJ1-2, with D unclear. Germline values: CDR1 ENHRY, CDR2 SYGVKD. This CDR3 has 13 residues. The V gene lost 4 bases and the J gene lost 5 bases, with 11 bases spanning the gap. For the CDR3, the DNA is TGTGCCATCAGTGTAGCCCAGAGGTATGGCTACACCTTC. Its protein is CAISVAQRYGYTF.

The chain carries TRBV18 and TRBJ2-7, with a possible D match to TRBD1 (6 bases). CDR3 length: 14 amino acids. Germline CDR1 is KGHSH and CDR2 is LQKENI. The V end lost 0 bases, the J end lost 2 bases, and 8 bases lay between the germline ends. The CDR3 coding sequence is TGTGCCAGCTCACCACCAGGGACACCCTACGAGCAGTACTTC. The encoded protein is CASSPPGTPYEQYF. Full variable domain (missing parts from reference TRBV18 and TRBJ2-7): NAGVMQNPRHLVRRRGQEARLRCSPMKGHSHVYWYRQLPEEGLKFMVYLQKENIIDESGMPKERFSAEFPKEGPSILRIQQVVRGDSAAYFCASSPPGTPYEQYFGPGTRLTVT.

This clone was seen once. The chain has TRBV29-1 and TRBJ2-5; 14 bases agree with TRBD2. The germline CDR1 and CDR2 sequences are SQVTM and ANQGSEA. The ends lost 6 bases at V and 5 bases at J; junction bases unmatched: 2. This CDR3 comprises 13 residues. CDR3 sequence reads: CSVGLAGVETQYF. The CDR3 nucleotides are TGCAGCGTGGGACTAGCGGGGGTGGAGACCCAGTACTTC.

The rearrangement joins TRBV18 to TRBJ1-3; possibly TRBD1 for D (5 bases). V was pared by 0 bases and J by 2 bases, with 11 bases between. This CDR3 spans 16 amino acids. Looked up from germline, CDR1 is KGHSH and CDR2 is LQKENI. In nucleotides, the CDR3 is TGTGCCAGCTCACCACCGAACAGGATCCCTGGAAACACCATATATTTT. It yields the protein CASSPPNRIPGNTIYF.

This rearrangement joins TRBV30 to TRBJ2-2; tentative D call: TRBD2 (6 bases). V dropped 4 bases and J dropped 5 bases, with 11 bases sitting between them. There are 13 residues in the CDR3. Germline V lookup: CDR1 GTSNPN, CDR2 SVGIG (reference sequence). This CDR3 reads CAWTVGGTGELFF. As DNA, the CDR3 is TGTGCCTGGACTGTGGGGGGAACCGGGGAGCTGTTTTTT.

CDR3 residues: CASSLEGRPPVTEAFF. CDR3 nucleotide sequence: TGCGCCAGCAGCTTGGAAGGCCGCCCCCCGGTCACTGAAGCTTTCTTT. V is TRBV5-1 and J is TRBJ1-1; the D is unclear. Germline CDR1 reads SGHRS; CDR2 reads YFSETQ. The CDR3 totals 16 residues. V lost 0 bases, J lost 4 bases, and 16 bases lay in between. Combining the CDR3 with reference TRBV5-1 and TRBJ1-1 gives the whole variable domain KAGVTQTPRYLIKTRGQQVTLSCSPISGHRSVSWYQQTPGQGLQFLFEYFSETQRNKGNFPGRFSGRQFSNSRSEMNVSTLELGDSALYLCASSLEGRPPVTEAFFGQGTRLTVV.